Below, 32 T cell receptor beta chains from the same sample are listed, as sequenced in a study of blood T cell repertoires in COVID-19. The data were produced by immunoSEQ multiplex PCR, yet TCRdb's version contains in-frame clones alone and is incomplete. The table lists 130,000 to 150,000 clones, roughly 90% of them singletons. Material for sequencing was peripheral blood. All receptors derive from a man aged 45-65 years with active or convalescent COVID-19.

The genes are TRBV14 and TRBJ2-5; 8 nucleotides line up with TRBD2. This CDR3 has 14 amino acids. Per the germline V gene, CDR1 is SGHDN and CDR2 is FVKESK. V gave up 5 bases and J gave up 4 bases; unmatched junction bases: 6. This CDR3 reads CASSAAGGAETQYF. The CDR3 coding sequence is TGTGCCAGCAGCGCCGCGGGGGGCGCAGAGACCCAGTACTTC. Using reference TRBV14 and TRBJ2-5 for the parts outside the CDR3, the full variable domain is EAGVTQFPSHSVIEKGQTVTLRCDPISGHDNLYWYRRVMGKEIKFLLHFVKESKQDESGMPNNRFLAERTGGTYSTLKVQPAELEDSGVYFCASSAAGGAETQYFGPGTRLLVL.

The gene calls are TRBV9 and TRBJ2-7, with 8 nucleotides matching TRBD2. Per germline, CDR1 SGDLS and CDR2 YYNGEE. There are 16 residues in the CDR3. V gave up 1 base and J gave up 5 bases; unmatched junction bases: 11. The CDR3: CASSVSFGRGGDEQYF. The CDR3 bases are TGTGCCAGCAGCGTATCTTTCGGGAGGGGTGGTGACGAGCAGTACTTC. The full variable domain, its missing parts supplied by reference TRBV9 and TRBJ2-7, is DSGVTQTPKHLITATGQRVTLRCSPRSGDLSVYWYQQSLDQGLQFLIQYYNGEERAKGNILERFSAQQFPDLHSELNLSSLELGDSALYFCASSVSFGRGGDEQYFGPGTRLTVT.

This clone was counted once. V is TRBV5-4 and J is TRBJ1-2; D might be TRBD1 (6 bases). The CDR3 loop spans 16 amino acids. Germline CDR1 reads SGHNT; CDR2 reads YYREEE (reference sequence). Trimming stripped 4 bases from V and 5 bases from J, with 21 bases between. As DNA, the CDR3 is TGTGCCAGCAGCCCCTCGACAGGTGAGACAAGATATGGCTACACCTTC. It is translated as CASSPSTGETRYGYTF.

This sequence joins TRBV7-2 and TRBJ2-5; weak D call: TRBD2 (5 bases). Looked up from germline, CDR1 is SGHTA and CDR2 is FQGNSA. CDR3 size: 15 residues. With 6 bases removed from V and 5 bases from J, the gap between germline ends came to 19 bases. CDR3 sequence reads: CASRMWSQRRETQYF. The CDR3, as DNA: TGTGCCAGCAGAATGTGGTCCCAGAGGAGGGAGACCCAGTACTTC.

V and J are TRBV2 and TRBJ2-7, with TRBD2 identical over 8 bases. V lost 10 bases and J lost 6; bases outside the gene matches: 8. This CDR3 spans 12 amino acids. The germline gives CDR1 SNHLY, CDR2 FYNNEI. CDR3 sequence: CAIKREGSEQYF. The DNA of the CDR3 is TGTGCCATCAAACGGGAGGGATCCGAGCAGTACTTC.

The chain has TRBV4-2 and TRBJ1-3; no clear D gene. Germline V gene lookup returns CDR1 LGHNA and CDR2 YNFKEQ. This CDR3 contains 15 residues. V was pared by 0 bases and J by 0 bases, with 6 bases between. The CDR3 DNA is TGTGCCAGCAGCCAAGAACTCCGCTCTGGAAACACCATATATTTT. It specifies CASSQELRSGNTIYF.

The V gene is TRBV4-1, the J gene TRBJ2-7; D remains ambiguous. Trimming removed 1 base from V and 0 bases from J, with 7 bases in between. Per the germline V gene, CDR1 is MGHRA and CDR2 is YSYEKL. There are 14 residues in the CDR3. CDR3 DNA: TGCGCCAGCAGCCAAGGACGGAGCTCCTACGAGCAGTACTTC. Translated, it gives CASSQGRSSYEQYF.

The V gene is TRBV5-8, the J gene TRBJ1-2; D possibly corresponds to TRBD1 (6 bases). CDR3 size: 14 residues. Trimming cost V 2 bases and J 3 bases, with 11 bases left between them. Germline lookup yields CDR1 SGHTS and CDR2 YDEGEE. CDR3 amino acids: CASSFLGADYGYTF. CDR3 nucleotide sequence: TGTGCCAGCAGCTTTCTGGGGGCGGACTATGGCTACACCTTC.

This chain uses TRBV5-8 with TRBJ2-3, with TRBD2 matching over 14 bases. The CDR3 runs to 16 residues. The germline V gene has CDR1 SGHTS and CDR2 YDEGEE. The V and J ends lost 6 bases and 4 bases, in that order; junction bases with no gene match: 7. CDR3 region: CASTGLAGVRADTQYF. In DNA, the CDR3 is TGTGCCAGCACGGGACTAGCGGGAGTTCGTGCAGATACGCAGTATTTT.

Comments on this clone: One junction end disagrees with the germline gene, perhaps due to a read error. V is TRBV20-1 and J is TRBJ2-1, with D possibly matching TRBD1 (5 bases). Germline CDR1 reads DFQATT; CDR2 reads SNEGSKA (reference sequence). This CDR3 contains 11 residues. This chain's CDR3 is CSARAHQGQFF. The CDR3 coding sequence is TGCAGTGCGAGAGCCCATCAGGGGCAGTTCTTC.

The V call is TRBV6-5, the J call TRBJ2-5; 7 bases are shared with TRBD2. The CDR3 consists of 15 residues. With 6 bases clipped from V and 4 bases from J, the junction kept 11 bases outside the gene matches. Per the germline V gene, CDR1 is MNHEY and CDR2 is SVGAGI. CDR3 sequence (DNA): TGTGCCAGCAGCGCCTATGGACTAGTGGGAGAGACCCAGTACTTC. It translates to CASSAYGLVGETQYF.

CDR3 coding DNA: TGCAGCGTTGAAGATCGTGTAGCGGGGACCACAGATACGCAGTATTTT. Translating gives CSVEDRVAGTTDTQYF. This chain links TRBV29-1 with TRBJ2-3, with TRBD2 identical over 8 bases. CDR1 SQVTM and CDR2 ANQGSEA come from the germline V gene. V lost 0 bases, J lost 2 bases, and 7 bases stayed unmatched. This CDR3 is built from 16 residues.

The gene calls are TRBV18 and TRBJ2-1, with TRBD1 identical over 10 bases. The length of the CDR3 is 15 residues. V was clipped by 8 bases and J by 4 bases; unmatched bases: 8. CDR1 and CDR2 (germline): KGHSH, LQKENI. CDR3 amino acids: CASTPRDRGYNEQFF. The CDR3 nucleotides are TGTGCCAGCACCCCGCGGGACAGGGGATACAATGAGCAGTTCTTC.

The CDR3 DNA is TGTGCCACCAGTGACGGGTCGAGAGAGACCCAGTACTTC. Its translation: CATSDGSRETQYF. The chain is built from TRBV24-1 and TRBJ2-5; D remains ambiguous. V was clipped by 4 bases and J by 4 bases, with 9 bases between them. The CDR3 loop spans 13 amino acids. Germline lookup yields CDR1 KGHDR and CDR2 SFDVKD.

This chain uses TRBV5-1 with TRBJ1-4; no reliable D call. CDR1 and CDR2 from the germline V gene are SGHRS and YFSETQ. The length of the CDR3 is 14 residues. V was clipped by 0 bases and J by 2 bases, with 5 bases between them. This CDR3 is CASSLESTNEKLFF. In DNA, the CDR3 is TGCGCCAGCAGCTTGGAGAGCACTAATGAAAAACTGTTTTTT.

The chain carries TRBV27 and TRBJ2-7, with D unresolved. Per germline, CDR1 MNHEY and CDR2 SMNVEV (reference sequence). The V end was cut by 0 bases, the J end by 7 bases, with 16 bases between. The CDR3 extends over 15 amino acids. CDR3 sequence reads: CASSLSVVGLREQYF. As DNA, the CDR3 is TGTGCCAGCAGTTTATCGGTAGTGGGTTTGCGGGAGCAGTACTTC.

The V call is TRBV30, the J call TRBJ2-5; TRBD2 agrees at 8 bases. After removal of 4 bases from V and 5 bases from J, the junction contained 3 bases not matched to a gene. The V gene's germline CDR1 is GTSNPN and CDR2 SVGIG (reference sequence). This CDR3 region has 12 residues. The CDR3 DNA is TGTGCCTGGAACACGGGGGGGGAGACCCAGTACTTC. Translated, it gives CAWNTGGETQYF. The entire variable domain, with the rest obtained from reference TRBV30 and TRBJ2-5, is as follows: SQTIHQWPATLVQPVGSPLSLECTVEGTSNPNLYWYRQAAGRGLQLLFYSVGIGQISSEVPQNLSASRPQDRQFILSSKKLLLSDSGFYLCAWNTGGETQYFGPGTRLLVL.

V is TRBV6-2 or TRBV6-3 and J is TRBJ2-5; 9 bases map to TRBD1. J lost 5 bases, V lost 5 bases, and 9 bases had no gene match. This CDR3 region has 15 residues. In germline, CDR1 is MNHEY, CDR2 SVGEGT. Here the CDR3 DNA reads TGTGCCAGCAGTCCCGCGGGACAGGGATTTGAGACCCAGTACTTC. Translating gives CASSPAGQGFETQYF.

The chain combines TRBV5-8 with TRBJ2-7; 7 bases agree with TRBD2. The CDR3 extends over 14 amino acids. Germline loops: CDR1 SGHTS, CDR2 YDEGEE. The V and J ends lost 0 bases and 6 bases, in that order; junction bases with no gene match: 6. The CDR3, as DNA: TGTGCCAGCAGCTTGGGCACTTCGGGAGGCGAGCAGTACTTC. It specifies CASSLGTSGGEQYF.

This clone was seen more than once but under ten times. The chain uses TRBV28 and TRBJ1-5; D is perhaps TRBD1 (5 bases). Germline loops: CDR1 MDHEN, CDR2 SYDVKM. This CDR3 spans 14 amino acids. Deletions cut 9 bases from V and 1 base from J, with 13 bases between. CDR3 DNA sequence: TGTGCCAGTGGGGGGTCTAGGAGCAATCAGCCCCAGCATTTT. It codes for CASGGSRSNQPQHF.

V is TRBV4-2 and J is TRBJ2-6, with 9 bases lining up with TRBD2. After removal of 3 bases from V and 1 base from J, the junction contained 4 bases not matched to a gene. Germline CDR1 and CDR2: LGHNA and YNFKEQ. CDR3 length: 17 residues. CDR3 in DNA: TGTGCCAGCAGCCAGCGTCTAGCGGGATCTGGGGCCAACGTCCTGACTTTC. This gives the protein CASSQRLAGSGANVLTF.

The rearrangement joins TRBV11-3 to TRBJ2-1; 10 nucleotides match TRBD1. Germline CDR1 reads SGHNT; CDR2 reads YENEEA. The CDR3 is 14 amino acids. V lost 5 bases, J lost 8 bases, and 6 bases stayed unmatched. As DNA, the CDR3 is TGTGCCAGCAGCGACCGGGACAGGGGACATGAGCAGTTCTTC. Amino acid sequence: CASSDRDRGHEQFF.

This chain uses TRBV24-1 with TRBJ1-5; 7 positions agree with TRBD1. The germline gives CDR1 KGHDR, CDR2 SFDVKD. The CDR3 runs 15 residues. The V and J ends lost 3 bases and 4 bases, in that order; junction bases with no gene match: 5. CDR3 in amino acids: CATSDPGTVNQPQHF. DNA of the CDR3: TGTGCCACCAGTGATCCCGGGACAGTAAATCAGCCCCAGCATTTT.

The chain couples TRBV19 to TRBJ2-3; no definite D call. Trimming cost V 1 base and J 2 bases, with 7 bases left between them. The CDR3 is made up of 14 amino acids. Looked up from germline, CDR1 is LNHDA and CDR2 is SQIVND (reference sequence). As DNA, the CDR3 is TGTGCCAGTAGTATAGGAGTAGACACAGATACGCAGTATTTT. It codes for CASSIGVDTDTQYF.

The rearrangement uses TRBV11-2 and TRBJ2-1, with D maybe TRBD2 (6 bases). Trimming removed 3 bases from V and 5 bases from J, with 20 bases in between. Germline V gives CDR1 SGHAT, CDR2 FQNNGV. CDR3 length: 17 residues. CDR3 nucleotide sequence: TGTGCCAGCAGCTTTTCAACCCCCGGGACTCCAAACAATGAGCAGTTCTTC. Residues: CASSFSTPGTPNNEQFF.

This chain connects TRBV6-2 or TRBV6-3 to TRBJ1-1; a weak D match, TRBD1 (6 bases). The germline CDR1 and CDR2 sequences are MNHEY and SVGEGT. Between the trimmed V and J ends, which lost 2 bases and 6 bases, there was a span of 19 bases. CDR3 length: 16 residues. Here the CDR3 reads CASSYPRAGVVAEAFF. Here the CDR3 DNA reads TGTGCCAGCAGTTACCCAAGGGCAGGGGTTGTCGCTGAAGCTTTCTTT.

J is TRBJ2-3 and V is TRBV28; 9 bases agree with TRBD1. Losses at the gene ends were 4 bases for V and 0 bases for J; bases not matched to a gene: 2. The CDR3 extends over 15 amino acids. Per the germline V gene, CDR1 is MDHEN and CDR2 is SYDVKM. As DNA, the CDR3 is TGTGCCAGCAGTTCGGACAGGGGCAGCACAGATACGCAGTATTTT. The encoded protein is CASSSDRGSTDTQYF.

This clone was recorded once. The chain recombines TRBV27 with TRBJ1-1, with TRBD1 matching over 8 bases. J was trimmed by 0 bases and V by 4 bases; bases with no gene match: 4. The CDR3 covers 15 residues. CDR1 is MNHEY and CDR2 is SMNVEV in the germline V gene (reference sequence). The DNA for the CDR3 is TGTGCCAGCAGTTCCGTGACAGGGGTGAACACTGAAGCTTTCTTT. This gives the protein CASSSVTGVNTEAFF.

The rearrangement links TRBV4-1 to TRBJ2-1; possible D gene TRBD2, 5 bases. The germline V gene encodes CDR1 MGHRA and CDR2 YSYEKL. The V end lost 0 bases, the J end lost 4 bases, and 16 bases lay between the germline ends. CDR3 size: 17 residues. The CDR3 spells CASSQEAREGLYNEQFF. For the CDR3, the DNA is TGCGCCAGCAGCCAAGAGGCTCGAGAGGGCCTTTACAATGAGCAGTTCTTC.

The genes are TRBV27 and TRBJ2-2; D unresolved. V was trimmed by 0 bases and J by 0 bases, leaving 8 bases between them. Germline-derived CDR1 and CDR2 are MNHEY and SMNVEV (reference sequence). There are 16 residues in the CDR3. CDR3 protein: CASSLSMRTNTGELFF. CDR3 sequence (DNA): TGTGCCAGCAGTTTATCGATGCGGACGAACACCGGGGAGCTGTTTTTT.

The rearrangement uses TRBV5-1 and TRBJ2-7; no definite D call. Looked up from germline, CDR1 is SGHRS and CDR2 is YFSETQ. V was pared by 0 bases and J by 6 bases, with 10 bases between. CDR3 length: 13 residues. As DNA, the CDR3 is TGCGCCAGCAGCTTGGCGACCCGAGGCGAGCAGTACTTC. It is translated as CASSLATRGEQYF.

The rearrangement joins TRBV29-1 to TRBJ2-7, with 9 bases fitting TRBD1. The CDR3 has 13 amino acids. Germline V gene data show CDR1 as SQVTM and CDR2 as ANQGSEA. The CDR3 here is CSGGTGLAYEQYF. CDR3 sequence (DNA): TGCAGTGGGGGGACAGGGTTGGCCTACGAGCAGTACTTC.